This record looks at one T cell receptor (beta chain) sequence and its context. The antigen remains undetermined. These data originate in a study of CD8+CD57+ T cells in acquired aplastic anemia. Across the whole study: Mean yield of DNA from sorted CD4+ and CD8+ cells was 3 to 3.5 ug.

Findings and caveats of the study: The number of CD8+ CDR3 sequences shared by patients and controls was fewer than 35.

Researchers used genomic DNA as the template to profile TCR beta VDJ and CDR3. MiXCR, run by TCRdb on the reads, gives a single entry per CDR3 protein. The sample shows roughly 160,000 distinct CDR3 sequences, 71% of them seen only once. Germline CDR1 KGHDR, CDR2 SFDVKD. V trimming: 11 bases; J trimming: 5 bases; junction bases outside the gene matches: 21. The CDR3 extends over 18 amino acids. Only patients with CD8+CD57+ cell expansion on flow cytometry were chosen for sequencing. Severe acquired aplastic anemia affected all patients. Patients were treatment-naive when blood was sampled. V and J are TRBV24-1 and TRBJ2-2; 8 nucleotides match TRBD2. This TCR was sampled from a human donor with aplastic anemia. Input material: sorted CD4+, CD8+, or CD8+CD57+ T cells (not recorded which) from PBMCs. This CDR3 reads CASTQGTGRAVGTGELFF. The CDR3 nucleotides read TGTGCCAGCACCCAGGGAACCGGGAGGGCCGTGGGTACCGGGGAGCTGTTTTTT.